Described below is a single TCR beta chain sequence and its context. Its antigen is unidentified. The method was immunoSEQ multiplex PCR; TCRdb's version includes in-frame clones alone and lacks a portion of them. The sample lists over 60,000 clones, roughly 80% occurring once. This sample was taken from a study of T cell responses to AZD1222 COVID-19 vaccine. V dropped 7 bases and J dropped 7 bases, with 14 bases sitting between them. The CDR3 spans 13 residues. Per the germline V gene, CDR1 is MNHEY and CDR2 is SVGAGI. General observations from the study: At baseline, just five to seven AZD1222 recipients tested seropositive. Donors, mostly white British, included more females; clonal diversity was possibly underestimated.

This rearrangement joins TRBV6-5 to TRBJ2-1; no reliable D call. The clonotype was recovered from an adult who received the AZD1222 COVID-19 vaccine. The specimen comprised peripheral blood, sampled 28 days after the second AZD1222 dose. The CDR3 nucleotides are TGTGCCAGCAAAGTTCCGACGAAAAATGAGCAGTTCTTC. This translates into CASKVPTKNEQFF.